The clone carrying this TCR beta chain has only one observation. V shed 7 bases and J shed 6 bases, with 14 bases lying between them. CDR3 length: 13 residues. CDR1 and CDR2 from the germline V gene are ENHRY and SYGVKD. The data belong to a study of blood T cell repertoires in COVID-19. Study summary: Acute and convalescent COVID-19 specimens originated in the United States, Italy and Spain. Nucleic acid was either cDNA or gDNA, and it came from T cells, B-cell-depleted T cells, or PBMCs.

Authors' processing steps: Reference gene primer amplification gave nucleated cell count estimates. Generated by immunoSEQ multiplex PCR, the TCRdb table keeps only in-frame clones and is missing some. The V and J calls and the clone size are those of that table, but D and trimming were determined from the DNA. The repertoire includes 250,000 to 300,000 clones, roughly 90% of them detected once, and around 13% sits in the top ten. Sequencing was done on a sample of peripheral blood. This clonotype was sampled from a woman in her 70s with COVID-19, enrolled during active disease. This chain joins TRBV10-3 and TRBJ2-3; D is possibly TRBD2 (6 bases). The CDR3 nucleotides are TGTGCCATCAACGGAGGGGCCGGCGATACGCAGTATTTT. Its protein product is CAINGGAGDTQYF.